Below are 25 T cell receptor beta chains sequenced from a single sample in a study of blood T cell repertoires in COVID-19. Data came from immunoSEQ multiplex PCR; TCRdb stores just in-frame clones and leaves some out. The sample carries about 300,000 clones, 70% to 90% recorded once. The sample consisted of peripheral blood. Every receptor here comes from a man between 65 and 85 years old with acute or convalescent COVID-19.

The chain combines TRBV7-9 with TRBJ1-6, with D perhaps matching TRBD1 (5 bases). Germline CDR1 and CDR2: SEHNR and FQNEAQ (reference sequence). V was clipped by 2 bases and J by 7 bases, with 6 bases between them. This CDR3 region has 13 residues. The CDR3 DNA sequence: TGTGCCAGCAGCTTACCAGGGAATTCACCCCTCCACTTT. Translation: CASSLPGNSPLHF.

V gene TRBV28 combines with J gene TRBJ2-7, with D possibly being TRBD2 (6 bases). There are 14 residues in the CDR3. V lost 5 bases and J lost 0, with 11 bases in between. Looked up from germline, CDR1 is MDHEN and CDR2 is SYDVKM. The CDR3 here is CASSRPGLSYEQYF. For the CDR3, the DNA is TGTGCCAGCAGTCGGCCGGGACTCTCCTACGAGCAGTACTTC.

The chain is built from TRBV24-1 and TRBJ2-5, with D perhaps TRBD1 (6 bases). Trimming cost V 2 bases and J 1 base, with 7 bases left between them. Germline CDR1 KGHDR, CDR2 SFDVKD. The CDR3 spans 14 residues. The CDR3 nucleotides are TGTGCCACCAGTGATTGGGACACCCAAGAGACCCAGTACTTC. Translated: CATSDWDTQETQYF.

The chain joins TRBV2 to TRBJ1-1; possible D gene TRBD1, 5 bases. The V end was cut by 5 bases, the J end by 5 bases, with 18 bases between. Germline values: CDR1 SNHLY, CDR2 FYNNEI. The CDR3 runs to 15 residues. CDR3 coding DNA: TGTGCCAGCAGTTATACCCAGGGTGGAGAAACTGAAGCTTTCTTT. This encodes CASSYTQGGETEAFF.

This clone was seen only once. Here the CDR3 DNA reads TGTGCCAGCAGCGGGACAGGGACCTCCTACGAGCAGTACTTC. It yields the protein CASSGTGTSYEQYF. The chain combines TRBV28 with TRBJ2-7, with 9 bases fitting TRBD1. The CDR3 totals 14 residues. Germline V gene sequence: CDR1 MDHEN, CDR2 SYDVKM. V dropped 6 bases and J dropped 0; count of bases not matched to a gene: 3.

The count of this clone is one. This sequence joins TRBV6-2 or TRBV6-3 and TRBJ2-2; 8 nucleotides match TRBD2. The V gene's germline CDR1 is MNHEY and CDR2 SVGEGT. Trimming at V came to 5 bases and at J to 5 bases, leaving 7 bases not matched to a gene. The CDR3 runs to 15 residues. CDR3 loop: CASSVTGTSTGELFF. CDR3 in DNA: TGTGCCAGCAGTGTGACCGGGACTAGTACCGGGGAGCTGTTTTTT.

The chain is built from TRBV20-1 and TRBJ2-5; 7 nucleotides agree with TRBD2. This CDR3 is built from 14 residues. Germline loops: CDR1 DFQATT, CDR2 SNEGSKA (reference sequence). The trim removed 3 bases at V and 4 bases at J, leaving 8 bases unmatched. CDR3 bases: TGCAGTGCTAGTTCTGGGGGGGGGTCAGAGACCCAGTACTTC. Its protein product is CSASSGGGSETQYF.

V and J are TRBV5-1 and TRBJ2-4; D is perhaps TRBD1 (5 bases). CDR3 size: 14 residues. Between the trimmed V and J ends, which lost 5 bases and 6 bases, there was a span of 15 bases. Germline V gene lookup returns CDR1 SGHRS and CDR2 YFSETQ. The CDR3 spells CASRMVLTGNIQYF. CDR3 bases: TGCGCCAGCAGAATGGTGTTAACAGGAAACATTCAGTACTTC.

The chain is built from TRBV19 and TRBJ2-2; D is unclear. There are 13 residues in the CDR3. Trimming left V 1 base short and J 5 bases short, with 5 bases between. CDR1 is LNHDA, CDR2 SQIVND, per germline (reference sequence). CDR3 residues: CASSIVVTGELFF. The CDR3 DNA sequence: TGTGCCAGTAGTATAGTCGTGACCGGGGAGCTGTTTTTT.

The gene calls are TRBV27 and TRBJ2-5, with 11 nucleotides matching TRBD1. The CDR3 covers 14 residues. Germline V gives CDR1 MNHEY, CDR2 SMNVEV (reference sequence). The J segment lost 6 bases and the V segment lost 6 bases, leaving 6 bases of the junction unmatched. DNA of the CDR3: TGTGCCAGCAGAAGGGACAGGGGGAGTAAGACCCAGTACTTC. It translates to CASRRDRGSKTQYF.

The chain carries TRBV7-8 and TRBJ2-7; TRBD2 aligns across 10 bases. V was pared by 5 bases and J by 1 base, with 8 bases of the junction left unmatched. The CDR3 is 16 amino acids. Germline values: CDR1 SGHVS, CDR2 FQNEAQ. CDR3 sequence: CASSPLGLAISYEQYF. The CDR3 region has the DNA TGTGCCAGCAGCCCCCTGGGACTAGCGATATCCTACGAGCAGTACTTC.

This sequence joins TRBV27 and TRBJ1-6; D remains unclear. The CDR3 covers 12 residues. Germline values: CDR1 MNHEY, CDR2 SMNVEV (reference sequence). V lost 3 bases, J lost 15 bases, and 12 bases lay in between. CDR3 protein: CASSFPTALLHF. CDR3 bases: TGTGCCAGCAGTTTCCCGACTGCTCTCCTCCACTTT.

The chain combines TRBV11-2 with TRBJ1-4; 11 bases fit TRBD1. Losses at the gene ends were 3 bases for V and 10 bases for J; bases not matched to a gene: 4. This CDR3 contains 14 residues. The germline V gene encodes CDR1 SGHAT and CDR2 FQNNGV. The CDR3 region has the DNA TGTGCCAGCAGCTTCCCCGGGACAGGGGGAAAACTGTTTTTT. Encoded protein: CASSFPGTGGKLFF.

The J gene is TRBJ2-7, the V gene TRBV9; possible D gene TRBD2, 6 bases. Deletions cut 0 bases from V and 7 bases from J, with 23 bases between. There are 17 residues in the CDR3. Per the germline V gene, CDR1 is SGDLS and CDR2 is YYNGEE. DNA for the CDR3: TGTGCCAGCAGCGTAGCCCCGGTCGCGGGACCCCCGGGGGAGCAGTACTTC. Its translation: CASSVAPVAGPPGEQYF.

The rearrangement uses TRBV4-3 and TRBJ1-2; maybe TRBD1 (6 bases). Germline V CDR1 and CDR2: LGHNA, YSLEER. The CDR3 is 13 residues long. Deletions cut 4 bases from V and 4 bases from J, with 10 bases between. The CDR3 DNA follows: TGCGCCAGCAGCCGGGACACCTCCTATGGCTACACCTTC. As protein: CASSRDTSYGYTF.

The chain joins TRBV19 to TRBJ2-7, with TRBD2 identical over 8 bases. Germline CDR1 LNHDA, CDR2 SQIVND (reference sequence). The CDR3 has 16 amino acids. Germline trimming cut 1 base from V and 3 bases from J; bases unmatched to any gene: 8. The CDR3 here is CASSIAETSAYYEQYF. The CDR3 nucleotides read TGTGCCAGTAGTATAGCTGAGACTAGCGCCTACTACGAGCAGTACTTC.

This chain links TRBV10-3 with TRBJ1-1, with D unclear. CDR1 is ENHRY and CDR2 is SYGVKD in the germline V gene. V was pared by 6 bases and J by 0 bases, with 14 bases between. This CDR3 is 15 amino acids long. The CDR3 here is CAISRSEGVNTEAFF. For the CDR3, the DNA is TGTGCCATCAGCCGATCGGAGGGAGTGAACACTGAAGCTTTCTTT.

V and J are TRBV7-8 and TRBJ1-1, with D perhaps TRBD1 (6 bases). The length of the CDR3 is 14 residues. Trimming pared 5 bases from V and 4 bases from J, leaving 14 bases between. CDR1 is SGHVS and CDR2 is FQNEAQ in the germline V gene. The CDR3 DNA sequence: TGTGCCAGCAGCCTCGGGGGGGGGCGCACTGAAGCTTTCTTT. Protein product: CASSLGGGRTEAFF.

The genes are TRBV11-2 and TRBJ1-5; D is ambiguous. CDR1 and CDR2 from the germline V gene are SGHAT and FQNNGV. The CDR3 runs to 16 residues. V lost 0 bases to trimming and J lost 0 bases, with 9 bases between them. The CDR3 DNA reads TGTGCCAGCAGCTTAGATTGGCCAGGTAGCAATCAGCCCCAGCATTTT. Its protein is CASSLDWPGSNQPQHF.

This chain connects TRBV5-1 to TRBJ2-3; D unresolved. The CDR3 is 12 amino acids. Germline CDR1 and CDR2: SGHRS and YFSETQ. Trimming took off 4 bases at V and 6 bases at J, with 9 bases between the two ends. Here the CDR3 reads CASSPDGDTQYF. In nucleotides, the CDR3 is TGCGCCAGCAGCCCCGACGGGGATACGCAGTATTTT.

CDR3 nucleotides: TGTGCCAGCCTACCTAGGGGCACCGGGGAGCTGTTTTTT. Translating it yields CASLPRGTGELFF. The V and J genes are TRBV5-6 and TRBJ2-2, with D possibly matching TRBD1 (5 bases). The CDR3 loop spans 13 amino acids. The germline gives CDR1 SGHDT, CDR2 YYEEEE. The V end was cut by 7 bases, the J end by 4 bases, with 11 bases between.

The chain combines TRBV29-1 with TRBJ2-1; 9 nucleotides match TRBD1. This CDR3 is built from 14 residues. Germline CDR1 is SQVTM and CDR2 is ANQGSEA. J lost 3 bases, V lost 6 bases, and 6 bases had no gene match. The CDR3 loop is CSVQGQGYYNEQFF. Written as DNA, the CDR3 is TGCAGCGTACAAGGACAGGGGTACTACAATGAGCAGTTCTTC.

J is TRBJ2-1 and V is TRBV10-3; 7 bases match TRBD1. V was clipped by 4 bases and J by 7 bases; unmatched bases: 7. The germline CDR1 and CDR2 sequences are ENHRY and SYGVKD. The CDR3 runs to 14 residues. CDR3 in amino acids: CAISVLDRANEQFF. DNA for the CDR3: TGTGCCATCAGTGTACTAGACAGGGCAAATGAGCAGTTCTTC.

The CDR3 is CSVASGMEAFF. As DNA, the CDR3 is TGCAGCGTCGCTTCAGGTATGGAAGCTTTCTTT. The chain is built from TRBV29-1 and TRBJ1-1; D remains unclear. This CDR3 is 11 amino acids long. The V gene lost 6 bases and the J gene lost 8 bases, with 13 bases spanning the gap. Germline V lookup: CDR1 SQVTM, CDR2 ANQGSEA.

The rearrangement links TRBV19 to TRBJ2-2; D gene unclear. The CDR3 runs to 14 residues. Germline V CDR1 and CDR2: LNHDA, SQIVND (reference sequence). V gave up 2 bases and J gave up 8 bases, with 12 bases separating them. DNA of the CDR3: TGTGCCAGTAGTATAAAAACAGCCAGAGGGGAGCTGTTTTTT. It yields the protein CASSIKTARGELFF.